The 29 T cell receptor beta chains reported below all come from one sample, sequenced in a study of blood T cell repertoires in COVID-19. Here immunoSEQ multiplex PCR was the method, and the copy in TCRdb shows in-frame clones only, minus some. The sample lists approximately 310,000 clones, 70% to 90% occurring once. Sequenced: peripheral blood. The receptors here all came from a woman between 50 and 59 years old who had recovered from COVID-19.

V and J are TRBV7-7 and TRBJ2-3, with 14 bases identical to TRBD2. Germline values: CDR1 SSHAT, CDR2 FNYEAQ (reference sequence). The CDR3 length is 16 residues. V was clipped by 5 bases and J by 4 bases; unmatched bases: 5. The CDR3 DNA sequence: TGTGCCAGCAGCCCAACGACTAGCGGGGGGGCAGATACGCAGTATTTT. Translated: CASSPTTSGGADTQYF.

The chain employs TRBV15 and TRBJ2-5, with 8 bases matching TRBD1. Germline V gives CDR1 LNHNV, CDR2 YYDKDF (reference sequence). V shed 1 base and J 3 bases; nucleotides not matched to a gene: 7. The CDR3 has 16 amino acids. CDR3 region: CATSRGVTGAKETQYF. CDR3 sequence (DNA): TGTGCCACCAGCAGAGGGGTGACAGGGGCAAAAGAGACCCAGTACTTC.

This clone has just a few counts. This chain joins TRBV6-5 and TRBJ1-2, with TRBD1 matching 9 bases. With V trimmed by 6 bases and J by 4 bases, 6 bases remained unmatched. The CDR3 is 14 residues long. Germline CDR1 MNHEY, CDR2 SVGAGI. CDR3 residues: CASRRTGDPYGYTF. The CDR3 nucleotides read TGTGCCAGCAGGAGGACAGGGGACCCCTATGGCTACACCTTC.

The chain is built from TRBV3-1 (or the pseudogene TRBV3-2) and TRBJ2-3, with 12 bases that match TRBD2. Germline trimming cut 5 bases from V and 5 bases from J; bases unmatched to any gene: 8. The germline CDR1 and CDR2 sequences are LGHDT and YNNKEL (reference sequence). The CDR3 loop spans 16 amino acids. The CDR3 nucleotides read TGTGCCAGCAGCAGCAAACTAGCGGGGGGAGTAGATACGCAGTATTTT. Protein sequence: CASSSKLAGGVDTQYF.

The V gene is TRBV29-1, the J gene TRBJ2-7, with 10 bases fitting TRBD2. V gave up 6 bases and J gave up 0 bases; unmatched junction bases: 2. Looked up from germline, CDR1 is SQVTM and CDR2 is ANQGSEA. This CDR3 is built from 13 residues. CDR3 sequence: CSVRTSGSYEQYF. The DNA of the CDR3 is TGCAGCGTCCGGACTAGCGGCTCCTACGAGCAGTACTTC.

The rearrangement joins TRBV12-3 or TRBV12-4 to TRBJ1-2; possible D gene TRBD1, 6 bases. V shed 3 bases and J shed 7 bases, with 12 bases lying between them. The CDR3 runs 13 residues. The CDR3 sequence: CASSFRDMLGYTF. The CDR3, as DNA: TGTGCCAGCAGTTTCCGGGACATGCTTGGCTACACCTTC.

The chain employs TRBV18 and TRBJ2-5; TRBD2 matches 9 bases. The CDR3 totals 18 residues. In germline, CDR1 is KGHSH, CDR2 LQKENI. After removal of 1 base from V and 5 bases from J, the junction contained 14 bases not matched to a gene. The CDR3 is CASSPQTPRGGAWETQYF. CDR3 coding DNA: TGTGCCAGCTCACCACAAACCCCACGCGGGGGGGCTTGGGAGACCCAGTACTTC. Drawing the rest from reference TRBV18 and TRBJ2-5, the complete variable domain is NAGVMQNPRHLVRRRGQEARLRCSPMKGHSHVYWYRQLPEEGLKFMVYLQKENIIDESGMPKERFSAEFPKEGPSILRIQQVVRGDSAAYFCASSPQTPRGGAWETQYFGPGTRLLVL.

The chain carries TRBV7-2 and TRBJ1-5, with a possible D match to TRBD1 (5 bases). V was shortened by 5 bases and J by 2 bases, with 7 bases between the two germline ends. Germline V gene lookup returns CDR1 SGHTA and CDR2 FQGNSA. This CDR3 contains 13 residues. CDR3 amino acids: CASSEGGNQPQHF. The CDR3, as DNA: TGTGCCAGCAGCGAAGGGGGCAATCAGCCCCAGCATTTT.

The gene calls are TRBV18 and TRBJ2-7; 11 bases align to TRBD1. V lost 0 bases, J lost 0 bases, and 4 bases stayed unmatched. The CDR3 spans 17 residues. Germline assignment: CDR1 KGHSH and CDR2 LQKENI. CDR3 in DNA: TGTGCCAGCTCACCACCGAAAGGACAGGGGGCCTCCTACGAGCAGTACTTC. Amino acids: CASSPPKGQGASYEQYF.

This clone has a single count. This rearrangement joins TRBV5-6 to TRBJ2-4, with TRBD1 matching 9 bases. The junction had 5 bases not matched to a gene; V was cut back by 4 bases and J by 9 bases. This CDR3 region has 13 residues. Germline CDR1 reads SGHDT; CDR2 reads YYEEEE. As DNA, the CDR3 is TGTGCCAGCAGCCGGACAGGGGCAAGCATTCAGTACTTC. Translating gives CASSRTGASIQYF.

V is TRBV30 and J is TRBJ1-1; D ambiguous. The CDR3 loop spans 13 amino acids. V gave up 4 bases and J gave up 4 bases, with 13 bases separating them. Germline values: CDR1 GTSNPN, CDR2 SVGIG (reference sequence). This CDR3 is CAWNAGSGTEAFF. The CDR3 DNA sequence: TGTGCCTGGAACGCGGGCAGTGGCACTGAAGCTTTCTTT.

The chain combines TRBV7-8 with TRBJ1-2; D is uncertain. The CDR3 contains 15 residues. V was pared by 1 base and J by 4 bases, with 13 bases between. Germline-derived CDR1 and CDR2 are SGHVS and FQNEAQ. The CDR3 here is CASSLEPDSLYGYTF. CDR3 bases: TGTGCCAGCAGCTTAGAACCGGACTCTCTCTATGGCTACACCTTC.

The rearrangement links TRBV5-4 to TRBJ1-2; D is unresolved. Per germline, CDR1 SGHNT and CDR2 YYREEE (reference sequence). V lost 2 bases to trimming and J lost 1 base, with 9 bases between them. The CDR3 consists of 14 residues. The CDR3 spells CASSLTYNNYGYTF. DNA for the CDR3: TGTGCCAGCAGCTTAACATATAATAACTATGGCTACACCTTC.

The V gene is TRBV6-5, the J gene TRBJ2-7; 9 bases map to TRBD2. Per germline, CDR1 MNHEY and CDR2 SVGAGI. The CDR3 runs to 14 residues. The junction had 7 bases not matched to a gene; V was cut back by 6 bases and J by 4 bases. CDR3 residues: CASSPRGGKYEQYF. DNA for the CDR3: TGTGCCAGCAGCCCGCGGGGGGGGAAATACGAGCAGTACTTC.

V usage is TRBV11-2 and J usage is TRBJ2-3; D is possibly TRBD2 (6 bases). CDR1 is SGHAT and CDR2 is FQNNGV in the germline V gene. Trimming took 7 bases from V and 0 from J, leaving 8 bases between them. This CDR3 contains 13 residues. The CDR3 protein is CASNGGSTDTQYF. The CDR3 DNA follows: TGTGCCAGCAACGGGGGAAGCACAGATACGCAGTATTTT.

The chain carries TRBV5-1 and TRBJ2-1, with TRBD1 as a possible D gene (6 bases). The V and J ends lost 4 bases and 9 bases respectively, with 17 bases between them. Per germline, CDR1 SGHRS and CDR2 YFSETQ. The CDR3 covers 14 residues. The CDR3 spells CASSPQGSTGEQFF. In nucleotides, the CDR3 is TGCGCCAGCAGCCCGCAGGGGAGTACGGGTGAGCAGTTCTTC.

The DNA of the CDR3 is TGCGCCAGCAGCCTTACAGGTAGGGGCAATGAGCAGTTCTTC. Protein product: CASSLTGRGNEQFF. This chain links TRBV4-1 with TRBJ2-1; the D gene is possibly TRBD1 (5 bases). Germline V lookup: CDR1 MGHRA, CDR2 YSYEKL. V gave up 4 bases and J gave up 6 bases, with 13 bases separating them. CDR3 size: 14 residues.

The CDR3 DNA reads as TGTGCCTGGACACCTGGACAGTTCTACGAGCAGTACTTC. This translates into CAWTPGQFYEQYF. The rearrangement links TRBV30 to TRBJ2-7, with D perhaps TRBD1 (6 bases). The CDR3 is made up of 13 amino acids. V lost 4 bases and J 3 bases, leaving 13 bases between the germline ends. Germline CDR1 and CDR2: GTSNPN and SVGIG (reference sequence).

This chain links TRBV11-2 with TRBJ2-3, with 10 bases aligning to TRBD2. Per germline, CDR1 SGHAT and CDR2 FQNNGV. The CDR3 contains 18 residues. Germline trimming cut 0 bases from V and 5 bases from J; bases unmatched to any gene: 11. CDR3 sequence: CASSLDRGSGGRGDTQYF. The DNA for the CDR3 is TGTGCCAGCAGCTTAGATCGAGGTAGCGGGGGGCGGGGAGATACGCAGTATTTT.

V gene TRBV5-4 combines with J gene TRBJ2-1, with D perhaps matching TRBD1 (6 bases). V was shortened by 4 bases and J by 8 bases, with 19 bases between the two germline ends. CDR3 length: 15 residues. Per germline, CDR1 SGHNT and CDR2 YYREEE (reference sequence). CDR3 in DNA: TGTGCCAGCAGCAACCCACAGGGTTTAGACTATGAGCAGTTCTTC. Amino acid sequence: CASSNPQGLDYEQFF.

V usage is TRBV4-2 and J usage is TRBJ2-3, with 9 bases matching TRBD2. With 5 bases clipped from V and 1 base from J, the junction kept 4 bases outside the gene matches. Looked up from germline, CDR1 is LGHNA and CDR2 is YNFKEQ. The CDR3 is made up of 15 amino acids. The CDR3 loop is CASSSRTSGTDTQYF. The DNA of the CDR3 is TGTGCCAGCAGCTCCAGGACTAGCGGCACAGATACGCAGTATTTT.

About this clone: The same CDR3 arises from other DNA sequences in this sample as well. The V gene is TRBV6-5, the J gene TRBJ2-7; weak D call: TRBD1 (5 bases). CDR1 and CDR2 from the germline V gene are MNHEY and SVGAGI. The CDR3 is 12 amino acids. V was shortened by 6 bases and J by 3 bases, with 9 bases between the two germline ends. CDR3 sequence: CASSPGHYEQYF. The CDR3 coding sequence is TGTGCCAGCAGCCCCGGACACTACGAGCAGTACTTC.

The rearrangement joins TRBV14 to TRBJ1-2; TRBD1 might be the D (6 bases). The CDR3 consists of 13 residues. The V and J ends lost 6 bases and 4 bases respectively, with 12 bases between them. Germline values: CDR1 SGHDN, CDR2 FVKESK. This CDR3 is CASSRDTGYGYTF. The CDR3 region has the DNA TGTGCCAGCAGTAGGGACACCGGCTATGGCTACACCTTC.

As to this clone: Other DNA sequences within the sample encode an identical CDR3. V is TRBV15 and J is TRBJ2-7; 9 bases agree with TRBD2. Germline assignment: CDR1 LNHNV and CDR2 YYDKDF (reference sequence). Trimming at V came to 0 bases and at J to 0 bases, leaving 6 bases not matched to a gene. CDR3 length: 17 amino acids. This chain's CDR3 is CATSRDRLAGSSYEQYF. CDR3 nucleotide sequence: TGTGCCACCAGCAGAGACCGGCTAGCGGGAAGCTCCTACGAGCAGTACTTC.

This chain uses TRBV19 with TRBJ1-6; no clear D. The CDR3 covers 12 residues. Germline V gene sequence: CDR1 LNHDA, CDR2 SQIVND (reference sequence). V gave up 5 bases and J gave up 7 bases, with 6 bases separating them. The CDR3: CASSQANSPLHF. The CDR3 DNA sequence: TGTGCCAGTAGTCAGGCAAATTCACCCCTCCACTTT.

This chain connects TRBV5-4 to TRBJ2-3, with 8 nucleotides matching TRBD1. J gave up 2 bases and V 1 base, and 6 bases lay outside the gene matches. There are 16 residues in the CDR3. Germline-derived CDR1 and CDR2 are SGHNT and YYREEE (reference sequence). CDR3 DNA: TGTGCCAGCAGCTTGAGCAACAGGGGGTTCACAGATACGCAGTATTTT. Protein product: CASSLSNRGFTDTQYF.

The chain has TRBV19 and TRBJ1-4, with D tentatively TRBD1 (5 bases). This CDR3 is built from 12 residues. Germline V gives CDR1 LNHDA, CDR2 SQIVND (reference sequence). V was cut by 9 bases and J by 8 bases, with 13 bases left in between. DNA for the CDR3: TGTGCCAGCGGAGGGACGATAGAAAAACTGTTTTTT. This encodes CASGGTIEKLFF.

The chain couples TRBV7-8 to TRBJ1-6; 7 bases are a match to TRBD1. The V and J ends lost 5 bases and 8 bases, in that order; junction bases with no gene match: 6. Germline CDR1 SGHVS, CDR2 FQNEAQ. This CDR3 has 14 residues. The CDR3 DNA follows: TGTGCCAGCAGCCAGACAGGGCAGGATTCACCCCTCCACTTT. Its protein product is CASSQTGQDSPLHF.

The chain is built from TRBV19 and TRBJ1-4; D gene unclear. Germline V gives CDR1 LNHDA, CDR2 SQIVND (reference sequence). Trimming took 3 bases from V and 5 from J, leaving 13 bases between them. The CDR3 is 15 residues long. This CDR3 is CASSMGKGRNEKLFF. The CDR3 DNA reads as TGTGCCAGTAGTATGGGGAAAGGGAGAAATGAAAAACTGTTTTTT.